A selection of T cell receptor beta chains follows, all from one sample in a study of tumor-infiltrating lymphocytes in localized non-small cell lung cancer. The repertoire was sequenced with immunoSEQ multiplex PCR; TCRdb's copy has only in-frame clones and lacks some. The sample has roughly 7,100 clones; roughly 69% are singletons. The sequencing input was uninvolved lung tissue not adjacent to the tumor. These receptors all come from a human donor with non-small cell lung cancer. CDR3s include the opening cysteine and the closing phenylalanine or tryptophan. Fields, in order: V gene, J gene, D gene, clone size, CDR3 protein, CDR3 DNA. A D gene is named only where the DNA matches it firmly. Only some rows state a clone size, as once, few, many or a class for expanded clones.

v_call: TRBV2
j_call: TRBJ2-7
d_call: TRBD1
clone_size: -
cdr3_aa: CASRLRDSLSYEQYF
cdr3_nt: TGTGCCAGCAGGCTAAGGGACAGTCTCTCCTACGAGCAGTACTTC

v_call: TRBV29-1
j_call: TRBJ1-1
d_call: TRBD1
clone_size: once
cdr3_aa: CSVAGQGNTEAFF
cdr3_nt: TGCAGCGTTGCGGGACAGGGGAACACTGAAGCTTTCTTT

v_call: TRBV6-5
j_call: TRBJ2-5
d_call: -
clone_size: few
cdr3_aa: CATERTGGKTQYF
cdr3_nt: TGTGCCACAGAGCGCACAGGTGGAAAGACCCAGTACTTC

v_call: TRBV28
j_call: TRBJ2-7
d_call: TRBD2
clone_size: -
cdr3_aa: CASSPPSGRRSSYEQYF
cdr3_nt: TGTGCCAGCAGTCCGCCTAGCGGGAGGCGGAGCTCCTACGAGCAGTACTTC

v_call: TRBV5-8
j_call: TRBJ2-7
d_call: -
clone_size: -
cdr3_aa: CASSWNRRYEQYF
cdr3_nt: TGTGCCAGCAGCTGGAATAGGCGGTACGAGCAGTACTTC

v_call: TRBV10-3
j_call: TRBJ2-3
d_call: -
clone_size: -
cdr3_aa: CAISAIGGGADTQYF
cdr3_nt: TGTGCCATCAGTGCCATCGGAGGGGGAGCAGATACGCAGTATTTT

v_call: TRBV9
j_call: TRBJ2-1
d_call: TRBD2
clone_size: -
cdr3_aa: CASSVATQLAGHNEQFF
cdr3_nt: TGTGCCAGCAGCGTAGCTACCCAACTAGCGGGGCACAATGAGCAGTTCTTC

v_call: TRBV4-1
j_call: TRBJ2-1
d_call: TRBD2
clone_size: -
cdr3_aa: CASSRGGLAGVHNEQFF
cdr3_nt: TGCGCCAGCAGCCGGGGGGGCCTAGCGGGGGTACACAATGAGCAGTTCTTC

v_call: TRBV7-2
j_call: TRBJ2-2
d_call: -
clone_size: -
cdr3_aa: CASSPAGGAGELFF
cdr3_nt: TGTGCCAGCAGCCCAGCCGGGGGCGCCGGGGAGCTGTTTTTT

v_call: TRBV6-4
j_call: TRBJ2-7
d_call: -
clone_size: -
cdr3_aa: CASSDCPISLSYEQYF
cdr3_nt: TGTGCCAGCAGTGACTGCCCCATCTCGCTATCCTACGAGCAGTACTTC

v_call: TRBV4-2
j_call: TRBJ2-7
d_call: -
clone_size: -
cdr3_aa: CASSQDWPGVSYEQYF
cdr3_nt: TGTGCCAGCAGCCAAGATTGGCCGGGAGTCTCCTACGAGCAGTACTTC

v_call: TRBV7-2
j_call: TRBJ2-2
d_call: TRBD2
clone_size: -
cdr3_aa: CASTKTGGRVTGELFF
cdr3_nt: TGTGCCAGCACCAAGACGGGAGGCCGGGTCACCGGGGAGCTGTTTTTT

v_call: TRBV9
j_call: TRBJ2-7
d_call: TRBD2
clone_size: -
cdr3_aa: CASSVGIAGETYEQYF
cdr3_nt: TGTGCCAGCAGCGTGGGAATAGCGGGTGAGACCTACGAGCAGTACTTC

v_call: TRBV2
j_call: TRBJ2-1
d_call: TRBD2
clone_size: -
cdr3_aa: CASNPTGLGGNEQFF
cdr3_nt: TGTGCCAGCAACCCCACGGGACTAGGGGGCAATGAGCAGTTCTTC

v_call: TRBV11-3
j_call: TRBJ1-4
d_call: -
clone_size: -
cdr3_aa: CASSLAGAKEKLFF
cdr3_nt: TGTGCCAGCAGCTTAGCGGGGGCGAAGGAAAAACTGTTTTTT

v_call: TRBV19
j_call: TRBJ2-1
d_call: TRBD1
clone_size: -
cdr3_aa: CASSRQGTLSYNEQFF
cdr3_nt: TGTGCCAGTAGCCGACAGGGGACCCTCTCCTACAATGAGCAGTTCTTC

v_call: TRBV28
j_call: TRBJ2-7
d_call: TRBD1
clone_size: few
cdr3_aa: CAIKQGALNYEQYF
cdr3_nt: TGTGCCATTAAACAGGGGGCGCTTAACTACGAGCAGTACTTC

v_call: TRBV7-2
j_call: TRBJ2-5
d_call: -
clone_size: -
cdr3_aa: CASSLAGWETQYF
cdr3_nt: TGTGCCAGCAGCTTGGCAGGGTGGGAGACCCAGTACTTC

v_call: TRBV7-2
j_call: TRBJ1-1
d_call: -
clone_size: -
cdr3_aa: CASSTVGVSTEAFF
cdr3_nt: TGTGCCAGCAGCACCGTGGGGGTTTCCACTGAAGCTTTCTTT

v_call: TRBV29-1
j_call: TRBJ1-1
d_call: -
clone_size: -
cdr3_aa: CSVPRANTEAFF
cdr3_nt: TGCAGCGTCCCCCGGGCCAACACTGAAGCTTTCTTT

v_call: TRBV18
j_call: TRBJ1-1
d_call: -
clone_size: -
cdr3_aa: CASSPLFQGGAFF
cdr3_nt: TGTGCCAGCTCACCGCTTTTCCAAGGGGGAGCTTTCTTT

v_call: TRBV27
j_call: TRBJ1-4
d_call: -
clone_size: -
cdr3_aa: CASSLSGVRAPEKLFF
cdr3_nt: TGTGCCAGCAGTTTATCCGGGGTACGGGCGCCTGAAAAACTGTTTTTT

v_call: TRBV7-2
j_call: TRBJ1-2
d_call: -
clone_size: -
cdr3_aa: CASSLSSGNYGYTF
cdr3_nt: TGTGCCAGCAGCTTAAGTTCCGGAAACTATGGCTACACCTTC

v_call: TRBV4-3
j_call: TRBJ1-1
d_call: TRBD1
clone_size: -
cdr3_aa: CASSQGVTGVTEAFF
cdr3_nt: TGCGCCAGCAGCCAAGGGGTGACAGGGGTTACTGAAGCTTTCTTT

v_call: TRBV11-3
j_call: TRBJ2-1
d_call: TRBD2
clone_size: -
cdr3_aa: CASSLDLAGAQFF
cdr3_nt: TGTGCCAGCAGCTTAGACCTAGCGGGAGCGCAGTTCTTC

v_call: TRBV6-6
j_call: TRBJ1-2
d_call: -
clone_size: -
cdr3_aa: CASSYRENRDGYTF
cdr3_nt: TGTGCCAGCAGTTACCGAGAAAACAGGGATGGCTACACCTTC

v_call: TRBV2
j_call: TRBJ2-1
d_call: -
clone_size: few
cdr3_aa: CASSEVYNEQFF
cdr3_nt: TGTGCCAGCAGTGAAGTCTACAATGAGCAGTTCTTC

v_call: TRBV19
j_call: TRBJ2-5
d_call: -
clone_size: -
cdr3_aa: CASSMSGIETQYF
cdr3_nt: TGTGCCAGTAGTATGTCGGGGATAGAGACCCAGTACTTC

v_call: TRBV2
j_call: TRBJ1-1
d_call: TRBD1
clone_size: -
cdr3_aa: CASSEVWTGKTEAFF
cdr3_nt: TGTGCCAGCAGTGAAGTTTGGACAGGGAAAACTGAAGCTTTCTTT

v_call: TRBV5-1
j_call: TRBJ2-7
d_call: -
clone_size: -
cdr3_aa: CASSLRGHSYEQYF
cdr3_nt: TGCGCCAGCAGCTTGAGGGGACACTCCTACGAGCAGTACTTC

v_call: TRBV15
j_call: TRBJ2-7
d_call: TRBD1
clone_size: -
cdr3_aa: CATSRGGQGGHYEQYF
cdr3_nt: TGTGCCACCAGCAGAGGGGGACAGGGGGGACACTACGAGCAGTACTTC

v_call: TRBV5-4
j_call: TRBJ2-5
d_call: -
clone_size: -
cdr3_aa: CASRSQAQETQYF
cdr3_nt: TGTGCCAGCAGATCACAGGCGCAAGAGACCCAGTACTTC

v_call: TRBV7-7
j_call: TRBJ2-5
d_call: TRBD1
clone_size: -
cdr3_aa: CASSLDRGLETQYF
cdr3_nt: TGTGCCAGCAGCTTAGACAGGGGGCTGGAGACCCAGTACTTC

v_call: TRBV7-9
j_call: TRBJ2-2
d_call: -
clone_size: -
cdr3_aa: CASSPDGRNTGELFF
cdr3_nt: TGTGCCAGCAGCCCGGACGGTAGAAACACCGGGGAGCTGTTTTTT

v_call: TRBV4-1
j_call: TRBJ2-3
d_call: -
clone_size: -
cdr3_aa: CASSQDQGLSDTQYF
cdr3_nt: TGCGCCAGCAGCCAAGATCAGGGTCTCTCAGATACGCAGTATTTT

v_call: TRBV5-1
j_call: TRBJ2-2
d_call: TRBD2
clone_size: few
cdr3_aa: CASSPGLAGVHTGELFF
cdr3_nt: TGCGCCAGCAGCCCGGGACTAGCGGGAGTACACACCGGGGAGCTGTTTTTT

v_call: TRBV4-3
j_call: TRBJ2-3
d_call: TRBD2
clone_size: -
cdr3_aa: CASSPSLAGGPTDTQYF
cdr3_nt: TGCGCCAGCAGCCCCTCCTTAGCGGGAGGGCCCACAGATACGCAGTATTTT

v_call: TRBV19
j_call: TRBJ1-4
d_call: TRBD1
clone_size: few
cdr3_aa: CASSVRTGNSEKLFF
cdr3_nt: TGTGCCAGTAGTGTTCGGACAGGGAACAGTGAAAAACTGTTTTTT

v_call: TRBV13
j_call: TRBJ2-1
d_call: -
clone_size: -
cdr3_aa: CASSPQRDQQFF
cdr3_nt: TGTGCCAGCAGCCCACAGAGGGATCAGCAGTTCTTC

v_call: TRBV6-4
j_call: TRBJ2-1
d_call: TRBD2
clone_size: few
cdr3_aa: CASSDSTSGSNEQFF
cdr3_nt: TGTGCCAGCAGTGACTCGACTAGCGGGAGCAATGAGCAGTTCTTC

v_call: TRBV5-6
j_call: TRBJ2-3
d_call: -
clone_size: -
cdr3_aa: CASSPSGAGDTQYF
cdr3_nt: TGTGCCAGCAGCCCCAGTGGGGCCGGGGATACGCAGTATTTT

v_call: TRBV5-1
j_call: TRBJ2-5
d_call: -
clone_size: few
cdr3_aa: CASSLDRETQYF
cdr3_nt: TGCGCCAGCAGCTTGGACAGGGAGACCCAGTACTTC

v_call: TRBV11-2
j_call: TRBJ2-7
d_call: -
clone_size: -
cdr3_aa: CASSSSYEQYF
cdr3_nt: TGTGCCAGCAGCAGCTCCTACGAGCAGTACTTC

v_call: TRBV2
j_call: TRBJ1-6
d_call: -
clone_size: -
cdr3_aa: CASSYLGQSYNSPLHF
cdr3_nt: TGTGCCAGCAGTTACCTCGGACAGTCCTATAATTCACCCCTCCACTTT

v_call: TRBV7-6
j_call: TRBJ2-4
d_call: -
clone_size: once
cdr3_aa: CASSLGLRSGIRAGNIQYF
cdr3_nt: TGTGCCAGCAGCTTAGGCCTGCGCTCCGGCATCAGAGCCGGGAACATTCAGTACTTC

v_call: TRBV4-2
j_call: TRBJ2-2
d_call: TRBD1
clone_size: -
cdr3_aa: CASSQDWGTGSLGELFF
cdr3_nt: TGTGCCAGCAGCCAAGATTGGGGGACAGGTTCTCTCGGGGAGCTGTTTTTT

v_call: TRBV10-3
j_call: TRBJ2-4
d_call: -
clone_size: once
cdr3_aa: CAISESMGGSKNIQYF
cdr3_nt: TGTGCCATCAGTGAGTCAATGGGGGGATCCAAAAACATTCAGTACTTC

v_call: TRBV11-3
j_call: TRBJ1-4
d_call: TRBD1
clone_size: -
cdr3_aa: CASSRTSGTGREKLFF
cdr3_nt: TGTGCCAGCAGTCGAACGTCCGGGACAGGGCGGGAAAAACTGTTTTTT

v_call: TRBV7-7
j_call: TRBJ2-2
d_call: -
clone_size: -
cdr3_aa: CASSLDTGGELFF
cdr3_nt: TGTGCCAGCAGCTTAGATACAGGCGGGGAGCTGTTTTTT

v_call: TRBV19
j_call: TRBJ1-4
d_call: -
clone_size: -
cdr3_aa: CASSIGGEKLFF
cdr3_nt: TGTGCCAGTAGTATCGGGGGTGAAAAACTGTTTTTT

v_call: TRBV2
j_call: TRBJ1-3
d_call: -
clone_size: -
cdr3_aa: CASSDRVGGTSGNTIYF
cdr3_nt: TGTGCCAGCAGTGACAGAGTAGGTGGGACCTCTGGAAACACCATATATTTT

v_call: TRBV2
j_call: TRBJ2-7
d_call: TRBD1
clone_size: -
cdr3_aa: CASVEGTGIIGISYEQYF
cdr3_nt: TGTGCCAGCGTCGAGGGGACAGGGATAATCGGGATTAGCTACGAGCAGTACTTC